The table lists the clone carrying this T cell receptor (beta chain) with many counts. Its antigen is unknown. This sample was taken from a study of blood T cells in healthy people across ages. Findings and caveats of the study: CMV infection status of these donors was not known. No conclusive comparison of naive versus antigen-experienced cells was possible with unsorted PBMCs.

In each sample, at least 6.5 million PBMCs were isolated. Trimming stripped 5 bases from V and 1 base from J, with 8 bases between. The V gene's germline CDR1 is KGHDR and CDR2 SFDVKD. The CDR3 contains 14 residues. A sample-barcoded 5' primer and a J-beta primer mix were used in a second PCR of about 7 to 12 cycles. Unique molecular identifiers of 12 random nucleotides labeled each cDNA. TCRdb used MiXCR to reprocess the 5' RACE reads, holding one entry per CDR3 protein. The sample holds roughly 900,000 distinct CDR3 sequences, under 30% seen once. The material sequenced was blood. This chain connects TRBV24-1 to TRBJ2-1; maybe TRBD1 (5 bases). The receptor was derived from an elderly woman in good health. The CDR3 DNA is TGTGCCACCAGTGGGAAGGGGTCCTACAATGAGCAGTTCTTC. Encoded protein: CATSGKGSYNEQFF.